This section outlines one T cell receptor beta chain sequence together with its context. This specimen belongs to a study of T-cell memory formation after mild COVID-19. Per the germline V gene, CDR1 is SQVTM and CDR2 is ANQGSEA. The CDR3 length is 15 residues. V lost 0 bases, J lost 2 bases, and 7 bases stayed unmatched. Constant-segment primers and 5'RACE yielded cDNA libraries for TCR alpha and TCR beta, each carrying sample barcodes and UMIs. One entry per CDR3 protein results from TCRdb running MiXCR on the 5' RACE reads. The table shows 470,000 or so distinct CDR3 sequences, with over 15% occurring only once.

The sequence was obtained from an adult woman who had mild COVID-19 (a few samples of this study predate the infection). Cell type and time point are not known. The chain is built from TRBV29-1 and TRBJ2-7, with TRBD1 matching over 7 bases. Sequenced input: PBMCs or a T cell subset sorted from them (not recorded which). The CDR3 coding sequence is TGCAGCGTTGAAGAAACAGGGGTTCGAGCCTACGAGCAGTACTTC. It specifies CSVEETGVRAYEQYF.